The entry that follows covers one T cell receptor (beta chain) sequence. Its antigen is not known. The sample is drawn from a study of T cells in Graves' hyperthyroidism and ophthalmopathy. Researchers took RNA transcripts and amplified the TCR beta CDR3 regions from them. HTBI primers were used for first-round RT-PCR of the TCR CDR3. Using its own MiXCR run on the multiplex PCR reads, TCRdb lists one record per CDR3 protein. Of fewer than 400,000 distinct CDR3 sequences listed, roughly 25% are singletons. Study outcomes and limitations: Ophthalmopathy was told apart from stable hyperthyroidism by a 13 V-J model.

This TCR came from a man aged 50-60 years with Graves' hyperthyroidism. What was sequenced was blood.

The CDR3 nucleotides are TGTGCCAGCATGAATGGACAGCAGAATAATTCACCCCTCCACTTT. As protein: CASMNGQQNNSPLHF. V usage is TRBV28 and J usage is TRBJ1-6; tentative D call: TRBD1 (6 bases). The germline V and J ends were trimmed by 7 bases and 5 bases, with 15 bases remaining between them. In germline, CDR1 is MDHEN, CDR2 SYDVKM. CDR3 length: 15 residues.